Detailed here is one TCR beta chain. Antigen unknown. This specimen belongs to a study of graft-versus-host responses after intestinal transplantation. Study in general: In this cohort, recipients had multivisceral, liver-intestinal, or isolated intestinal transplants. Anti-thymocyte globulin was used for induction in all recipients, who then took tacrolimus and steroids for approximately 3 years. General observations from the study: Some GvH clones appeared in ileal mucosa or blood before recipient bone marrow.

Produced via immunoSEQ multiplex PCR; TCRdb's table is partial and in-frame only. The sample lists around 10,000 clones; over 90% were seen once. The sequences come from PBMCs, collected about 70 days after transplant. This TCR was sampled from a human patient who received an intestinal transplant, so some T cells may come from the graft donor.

CDR3 sequence (DNA): TGTGCCAGCACCGTGGGACGGATCACAGATACGCAGTATTTT. Translated, it gives CASTVGRITDTQYF. The chain uses TRBV28 and TRBJ2-3, with D perhaps matching TRBD1 or TRBD2 (5 bases each). Germline CDR1 reads MDHEN; CDR2 reads SYDVKM. The germline V and J ends were trimmed by 7 bases and 2 bases, with 13 bases remaining between them. There are 14 residues in the CDR3.